Sequencing of this T cell receptor beta chain was carried out in a study of blood T cell repertoires in COVID-19. V was pared by 8 bases and J by 7 bases, with 15 bases between. The CDR3 is 13 amino acids. Germline V gene data show CDR1 as MNHEY and CDR2 as SVGAGI. Sequencing was performed with immunoSEQ multiplex PCR; in TCRdb, only in-frame clones are kept and a portion is missing. The sample consists of roughly 400,000 clones, roughly 90% of them appearing once. Enrolled through a virtual design, the participants were between roughly 18 and 89 years of age and came from under 25 US areas. Participants classified as exposed had met a COVID-19 case within 2 weeks before study entry.

The genes are TRBV6-5 and TRBJ1-3; no clear D. The sequence derives from a middle-aged woman who had been exposed to COVID-19. Specimen: PBMCs or T cells enriched from blood (not recorded which). The CDR3 DNA reads TGTGCCAGCGAGGGAGTAGGCAGGAACACCATATATTTT. Amino acid sequence: CASEGVGRNTIYF.